This T cell receptor (beta chain) emerged from a study of cytotoxic CD8 clonotypes in ibrutinib-treated CLL. Across the study: Outcomes included 24 partial and 2 complete responses; after median roughly 70 months, roughly 14 stayed remitted and about twelve progressed.

The germline V gene encodes CDR1 SGHTA and CDR2 FQGNSA. Trimming took off 3 bases at V and 6 bases at J, with 15 bases between the two ends. The CDR3 totals 15 residues. Measured with immunoSEQ multiplex PCR; TCRdb has only the in-frame clones, and not every one. The table has 110,000 or so clones, 58% seen once. The input for sequencing was PBMCs, taken after 24 months of ibrutinib treatment. This TCR was sampled from a human donor with chronic lymphocytic leukemia. The chain couples TRBV7-2 to TRBJ2-1, with no clear D. CDR3 sequence reads: CASSLTLQGFNEQFF. The CDR3 DNA reads TGTGCCAGCAGCTTGACGTTACAAGGATTCAATGAGCAGTTCTTC.